One sample yielded the 32 T cell receptor beta chains listed below, sequenced in a study of blood T cell repertoires in COVID-19 (dated by TCRdb to the early 2020s). Library prep was done by the immunoSEQ multiplex PCR assay. TCRdb's version of the immuneACCESS table is confined to in-frame rearrangements and falls short of the full clone set. An unresolved V gene accounts for under half of the shortfall where checked; the remainder is of unknown origin. Within this sample are about 71,000 clones, with approximately 86% of them counted one time only. The ten largest clones represent roughly 7% of the sample. Material for sequencing was peripheral blood. These receptors originate from a middle-aged man with active COVID-19.

The gene calls are TRBV24-1 and TRBJ2-1, with 10 bases that match TRBD2. There are 15 residues in the CDR3. V shed 5 bases, J shed 3 bases, and the junction held 3 bases outside the gene matches. Germline CDR1 reads KGHDR; CDR2 reads SFDVKD. This CDR3 reads CATSGGTSVYNEQFF. The CDR3 DNA reads as TGTGCCACCAGTGGAGGGACTAGCGTCTACAATGAGCAGTTCTTC.

Written as DNA, the CDR3 is TGTGCCAGCAGCTTGAGGCCTAGCGGGGGGAACTACAATGAGCAGTTCTTC. This gives the protein CASSLRPSGGNYNEQFF. The J gene is TRBJ2-1, the V gene TRBV5-5; TRBD2 aligns across 11 bases. The CDR3 has 17 residues. Germline-derived CDR1 and CDR2 are SGHKS and YYEKEE (reference sequence). J lost 3 bases, V lost 1 base, and 6 bases had no gene match.

The V and J genes are TRBV27 and TRBJ1-4; perhaps TRBD1 as D (6 bases). V lost 6 bases to trimming and J lost 6 bases, with 11 bases between them. Germline CDR1 is MNHEY and CDR2 is SMNVEV (reference sequence). CDR3 length: 13 residues. The CDR3 region is CASSRTEYEKLFF. As DNA, the CDR3 is TGTGCCAGCAGCCGGACAGAGTATGAAAAACTGTTTTTT.

The chain employs TRBV19 and TRBJ1-1; TRBD1 matches at 7 bases. The length of the CDR3 is 17 residues. With 5 bases clipped from V and 0 bases from J, the junction kept 12 bases outside the gene matches. Germline-derived CDR1 and CDR2 are LNHDA and SQIVND (reference sequence). This CDR3 is CASSGGQAGVMNTEAFF. DNA for the CDR3: TGTGCCAGTAGTGGAGGACAGGCCGGGGTAATGAACACTGAAGCTTTCTTT.

This clone was counted once. CDR3 in DNA: TGTGCCAGCAGGCCAGCGAATAACTATGGCTACACCTTC. It translates to CASRPANNYGYTF. J is TRBJ1-2 and V is TRBV27; D is ambiguous. CDR1 and CDR2 from the germline V gene are MNHEY and SMNVEV (reference sequence). The CDR3 extends over 13 amino acids. The ends were cut back, 6 bases at V and 1 base at J, with 9 bases in the middle.

The gene calls are TRBV10-2 and TRBJ2-7; 12 bases align to TRBD2. The germline gives CDR1 WSHSY, CDR2 SAAADI. CDR3 length: 17 residues. Trimming took 4 bases from V and 3 from J; bases not matched to a gene: 10. In DNA, the CDR3 is TGCGCCAGCAGTGCAAGAATACTAGCGGGGGGACTCTACGAGCAGTACTTC. Translation gives CASSARILAGGLYEQYF.

The gene calls are TRBV19 and TRBJ2-7; TRBD1 is a possible D gene (5 bases). This CDR3 spans 16 amino acids. V was clipped by 3 bases and J by 4 bases, with 19 bases between them. The germline V gene encodes CDR1 LNHDA and CDR2 SQIVND (reference sequence). Here the CDR3 reads CASSILVGQGSYEQYF. CDR3 nucleotides: TGTGCCAGTAGTATTTTGGTTGGGCAGGGTAGTTACGAGCAGTACTTC.

The chain has TRBV3-1 (or the pseudogene TRBV3-2) and TRBJ1-2; 7 nucleotides match TRBD1. V trimming: 2 bases; J trimming: 4 bases; junction bases outside the gene matches: 7. CDR3 length: 15 amino acids. The V gene's germline CDR1 is LGHDT and CDR2 YNNKEL (reference sequence). Here the CDR3 DNA reads TGTGCCAGCAGCCAATGGATGGAGGGGGCCTATGGCTACACCTTC. It codes for CASSQWMEGAYGYTF.

This chain connects TRBV24-1 to TRBJ2-1; 7 nucleotides match TRBD2. The CDR3 runs to 16 residues. J gave up 3 bases and V 1 base, and 5 bases lay outside the gene matches. Germline V gene sequence: CDR1 KGHDR, CDR2 SFDVKD. The CDR3 bases are TGTGCCACCAGTGATTTAGGTTCGGGGGGCTACAATGAGCAGTTCTTC. Translating it yields CATSDLGSGGYNEQFF.

The chain combines TRBV15 with TRBJ1-2, with 10 bases that match TRBD1. Trimming removed 9 bases from V and 4 bases from J; junction bases left unmatched: 8. The CDR3 runs to 14 residues. Germline CDR1 LNHNV, CDR2 YYDKDF (reference sequence). The CDR3 sequence: CATTPGTGVYGYTF. The CDR3 DNA sequence: TGTGCCACTACCCCCGGGACAGGGGTCTATGGCTACACCTTC. The full variable domain, its missing parts supplied by reference TRBV15 and TRBJ1-2, is DAMVIQNPRYQVTQFGKPVTLSCSQTLNHNVMYWYQQKSSQAPKLLFHYYDKDFNNEADTPDNFQSRRPNTSFCFLDIRSPGLGDTAMYLCATTPGTGVYGYTFGSGTRLTVV.

The rearrangement uses TRBV7-9 and TRBJ2-2, with TRBD1 matching 10 bases. The CDR3 is 15 residues long. Losses at the gene ends were 10 bases for V and 6 bases for J; bases not matched to a gene: 11. Germline loops: CDR1 SEHNR, CDR2 FQNEAQ (reference sequence). CDR3 loop: CATGSGTGDSGELFF. The CDR3 coding sequence is TGTGCCACTGGGTCCGGGACAGGGGATTCCGGGGAGCTGTTTTTT.

The V gene is TRBV6-6, the J gene TRBJ2-7; 10 bases map to TRBD2. CDR1 and CDR2 from the germline V gene are MNHNY and SVGAGI (reference sequence). The CDR3 spans 15 residues. The ends lost 6 bases at V and 2 bases at J; junction bases unmatched: 7. CDR3 region: CASSPRLAGTYEQYF. Written as DNA, the CDR3 is TGTGCCAGCAGCCCCCGACTAGCGGGCACCTACGAGCAGTACTTC.

This clone was picked up one time. This chain connects TRBV7-3 to TRBJ2-1, with a possible D match to TRBD1 (5 bases). V lost 4 bases and J lost 5, with 9 bases in between. CDR1 and CDR2 (germline): SGHTA, FQGTGA. This CDR3 contains 13 residues. CDR3 nucleotides: TGTGCCAGCAGCTCAGGGCCTAACAATGAGCAGTTCTTC. Protein product: CASSSGPNNEQFF.

The chain carries TRBV6-1 and TRBJ2-1, with 8 nucleotides matching TRBD2. Germline CDR1 and CDR2: MNHNS and SASEGT. With V trimmed by 0 bases and J by 6 bases, 7 bases remained unmatched. There are 16 residues in the CDR3. CDR3 residues: CASSEAPAGVVNEQFF. For the CDR3, the DNA is TGTGCCAGCAGTGAAGCGCCAGCGGGAGTGGTCAATGAGCAGTTCTTC.

The gene calls are TRBV6-1 and TRBJ2-1; 8 nucleotides align to TRBD1. The CDR3 runs 16 residues. The trim removed 3 bases at V and 7 bases at J, leaving 11 bases unmatched. In germline, CDR1 is MNHNS, CDR2 SASEGT. The CDR3 DNA reads as TGTGCCAGCAGTGACGCCCGAATGAGGACAGGGAATGAGCAGTTCTTC. It yields the protein CASSDARMRTGNEQFF.

This clone occurred once. This chain joins TRBV24-1 and TRBJ2-1; tentatively, D is TRBD1 (7 bases). Trimming removed 6 bases from V and 4 bases from J, with 15 bases in between. Per the germline V gene, CDR1 is KGHDR and CDR2 is SFDVKD. CDR3 length: 15 residues. The CDR3 DNA reads as TGTGCCACCAGTTTAGGGGGGACAGCTTACAATGAGCAGTTCTTC. This gives the protein CATSLGGTAYNEQFF.

This clone was counted a single time. The rearrangement uses TRBV6-5 and TRBJ1-1, with D tentatively TRBD1 (5 bases). CDR1 is MNHEY and CDR2 is SVGAGI in the germline V gene. V lost 11 bases to trimming and J lost 3 bases, with 16 bases between them. The CDR3 runs 13 residues. The DNA for the CDR3 is TGTGCCGCGAAGGACGGGGGGTACACTGAAGCTTTCTTT. Amino acid sequence: CAAKDGGYTEAFF.

The V call is TRBV11-3, the J call TRBJ1-1; D not resolved. This CDR3 is built from 14 residues. Germline V gives CDR1 SGHNT, CDR2 YENEEA. V was pared by 2 bases and J by 1 base, with 8 bases between. The CDR3 sequence is CASSLSYTNTEAFF. In nucleotides, the CDR3 is TGTGCCAGCAGCTTATCGTACACGAACACTGAAGCTTTCTTT.

The CDR3 protein is CASSEGLGYDSHPGFF. In DNA form, the CDR3 reads TGTGCCAGCAGTGAAGGCCTCGGATACGACAGCCATCCTGGGTTCTTC. The V gene is TRBV6-1, the J gene TRBJ2-1; D may be TRBD1 (5 bases). The CDR3 runs to 16 residues. V was pared by 1 base and J by 15 bases, with 25 bases between. Germline-derived CDR1 and CDR2 are MNHNS and SASEGT.

V is TRBV10-3 and J is TRBJ1-1; D unresolved. With 0 bases removed from V and 10 bases from J, the gap between germline ends came to 9 bases. This CDR3 comprises 12 residues. In germline, CDR1 is ENHRY, CDR2 SYGVKD. CDR3 residues: CAISESTAGAFF. The CDR3 DNA reads TGTGCCATCAGTGAGTCCACTGCTGGAGCTTTCTTT.

The CDR3 coding sequence is TGTGCCAGTAGTTCTCTCACAGGGGTGACAGATACGCAGTATTTT. Its protein product is CASSSLTGVTDTQYF. This chain uses TRBV19 with TRBJ2-3; 7 nucleotides align to TRBD1. The CDR3 sequence is 15 residues long. Germline V gene sequence: CDR1 LNHDA, CDR2 SQIVND (reference sequence). The ends lost 5 bases at V and 3 bases at J; junction bases unmatched: 8.

The count of this clone is one. The chain recombines TRBV27 with TRBJ2-1; D remains ambiguous. Germline CDR1 reads MNHEY; CDR2 reads SMNVEV (reference sequence). Trimming took off 6 bases at V and 7 bases at J, with 19 bases between the two ends. The CDR3 loop spans 15 amino acids. CDR3 region: CASSPGVLMRNEQFF. CDR3 sequence (DNA): TGTGCCAGCAGCCCTGGTGTGTTGATGAGAAATGAGCAGTTCTTC.

The rearrangement links TRBV3-1 (or the pseudogene TRBV3-2) to TRBJ2-7, with no clear D. Germline V gene lookup returns CDR1 LGHDT and CDR2 YNNKEL (reference sequence). There are 13 residues in the CDR3. V was clipped by 4 bases and J by 3 bases, with 10 bases between them. The chain's CDR3 is CASSLSAGYEQYF. CDR3 DNA sequence: TGTGCCAGCAGCCTAAGTGCCGGCTACGAGCAGTACTTC.

This chain connects TRBV7-9 to TRBJ2-1; D gene ambiguous. The CDR3 runs 15 residues. The V end lost 1 base, the J end lost 8 bases, and 15 bases lay between the germline ends. CDR1 and CDR2 (germline): SEHNR, FQNEAQ (reference sequence). CDR3 loop: CASSLGAGNLDEQFF. DNA of the CDR3: TGTGCCAGCAGCTTAGGAGCAGGAAACCTCGATGAGCAGTTCTTC.

The genes are TRBV5-1 and TRBJ1-6, with D maybe TRBD1 (5 bases). Germline V gene data show CDR1 as SGHRS and CDR2 as YFSETQ. Trimming removed 0 bases from V and 10 bases from J, with 11 bases in between. The length of the CDR3 is 14 residues. CDR3: CASSLGGRRSPLHF. The CDR3 coding sequence is TGCGCCAGCAGCTTGGGGGGCAGGCGATCACCCCTCCACTTT.

The chain is built from TRBV6-5 and TRBJ2-5; unclear D gene. The length of the CDR3 is 13 residues. CDR1 is MNHEY, CDR2 SVGAGI, per germline. V dropped 10 bases and J dropped 4 bases, with 16 bases sitting between them. The CDR3 spells CATRSTHPETQYF. In nucleotides, the CDR3 is TGTGCCACCCGATCGACTCACCCAGAGACCCAGTACTTC.

This chain uses TRBV2 with TRBJ1-5; tentative D call: TRBD1 (6 bases). This CDR3 spans 15 amino acids. The germline V gene has CDR1 SNHLY and CDR2 FYNNEI. Trimming cost V 4 bases and J 3 bases, with 13 bases left between them. CDR3 protein: CASSGRQGINQPQHF. For the CDR3, the DNA is TGTGCCAGCAGTGGGAGGCAGGGGATCAATCAGCCCCAGCATTTT.

The J gene is TRBJ2-5, the V gene TRBV14; 7 nucleotides agree with TRBD1. The germline V gene encodes CDR1 SGHDN and CDR2 FVKESK. CDR3 length equals 15 residues. The V gene end was trimmed by 1 base and the J gene end by 2 bases; junction bases not matched to a gene: 4. The DNA for the CDR3 is TGTGCCAGCAGCCAAGCACAGGGGCGGCAAGAGACCCAGTACTTC. Protein sequence: CASSQAQGRQETQYF.

The rearrangement links TRBV11-2 to TRBJ2-7; tentative D call: TRBD1 (6 bases). Germline CDR1 SGHAT, CDR2 FQNNGV. The length of the CDR3 is 17 residues. V was pared by 5 bases and J by 4 bases, with 24 bases between. The chain's CDR3 is CASSPLRGTPGQYEQYV. DNA of the CDR3: TGTGCCAGCAGCCCCTTAAGGGGGACCCCGGGGCAATACGAGCAGTACGTC.

V gene TRBV19 combines with J gene TRBJ1-2; tentatively, D is TRBD1 (6 bases). V was pared by 8 bases and J by 4 bases, with 11 bases between. CDR1 is LNHDA and CDR2 is SQIVND in the germline V gene (reference sequence). The CDR3 loop spans 12 amino acids. The CDR3 reads CASQQGSYGYTF. CDR3 DNA sequence: TGTGCCAGTCAACAGGGCTCCTATGGCTACACCTTC.

The V gene is TRBV11-3, the J gene TRBJ1-3; D perhaps matches TRBD1 (6 bases). The CDR3 loop spans 16 amino acids. Germline V gene lookup returns CDR1 SGHNT and CDR2 YENEEA. Trimming removed 0 bases at V and 1 base at J, with 10 bases between. The CDR3 reads CASSLDTGLSGNTIYF. The CDR3 nucleotides are TGTGCCAGCAGCTTAGATACAGGGCTGTCTGGAAACACCATATATTTT.

In its sample, this clone was seen a few times. This chain joins TRBV19 and TRBJ2-4; TRBD1 matches 8 bases. J lost 1 base, V lost 2 bases, and 10 bases had no gene match. The germline V gene encodes CDR1 LNHDA and CDR2 SQIVND (reference sequence). The CDR3 runs 18 residues. CDR3 coding DNA: TGTGCCAGTAGTATAAGGCCAGGGGGCGATCGGGCCAAAAACATTCAGTACTTC. Its translation: CASSIRPGGDRAKNIQYF.